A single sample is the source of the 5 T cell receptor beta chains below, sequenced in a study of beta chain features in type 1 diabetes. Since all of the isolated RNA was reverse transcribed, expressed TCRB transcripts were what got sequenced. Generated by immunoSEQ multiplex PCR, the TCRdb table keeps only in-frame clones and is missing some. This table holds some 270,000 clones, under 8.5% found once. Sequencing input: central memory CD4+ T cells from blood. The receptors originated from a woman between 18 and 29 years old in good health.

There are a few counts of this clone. The CDR3 sequence: CASSQDGQAYNSPLHF. DNA for the CDR3: TGCGCCAGCAGCCAAGATGGACAGGCATATAATTCACCCCTCCACTTT. The genes are TRBV4-3 and TRBJ1-6; 7 nucleotides align to TRBD1. The CDR3 covers 16 residues. Germline CDR1 LGHNA, CDR2 YSLEER. J was trimmed by 4 bases and V by 0 bases; bases with no gene match: 3.

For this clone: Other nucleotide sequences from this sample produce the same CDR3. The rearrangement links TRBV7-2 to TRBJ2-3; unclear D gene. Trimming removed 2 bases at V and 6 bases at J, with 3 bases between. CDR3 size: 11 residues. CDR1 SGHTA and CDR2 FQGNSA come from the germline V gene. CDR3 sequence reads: CASSLRDTQYF. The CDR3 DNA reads TGTGCCAGCAGCTTACGTGATACGCAGTATTTT.

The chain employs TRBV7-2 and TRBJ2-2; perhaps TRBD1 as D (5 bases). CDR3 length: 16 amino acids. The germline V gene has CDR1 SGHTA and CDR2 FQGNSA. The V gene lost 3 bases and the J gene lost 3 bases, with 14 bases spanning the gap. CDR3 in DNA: TGTGCCAGCAGCTTGTCTCCCTCAGGGCACACCGGGGAGCTGTTTTTT. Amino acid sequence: CASSLSPSGHTGELFF. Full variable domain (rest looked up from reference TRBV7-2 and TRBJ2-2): GAGVSQSPSNKVTEKGKDVELRCDPISGHTALYWYRQSLGQGLEFLIYFQGNSAPDKSGLPSDRFSAERTGGSVSTLTIQRTQQEDSAVYLCASSLSPSGHTGELFFGEGSRLTVL.

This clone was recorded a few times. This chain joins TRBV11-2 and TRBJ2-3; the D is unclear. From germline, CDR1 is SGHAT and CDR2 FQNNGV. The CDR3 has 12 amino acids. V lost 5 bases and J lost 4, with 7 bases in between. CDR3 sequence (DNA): TGTGCCAGCAGCCAAGGCCCAGATACGCAGTATTTT. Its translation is CASSQGPDTQYF. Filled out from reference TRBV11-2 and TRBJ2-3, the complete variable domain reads EAGVAQSPRYKIIEKRQSVAFWCNPISGHATLYWYQQILGQGPKLLIQFQNNGVVDDSQLPKDRFSAERLKGVDSTLKIQPAKLEDSAVYLCASSQGPDTQYFGPGTRLTVL.

CDR3 nucleotides: TGTGCCAGTAGTAGGGGCAGGGGCACTGAAGCTTTCTTT. It codes for CASSRGRGTEAFF. This chain links TRBV19 with TRBJ1-1; D is possibly TRBD1 (6 bases). Trimming cost V 4 bases and J 4 bases, with 10 bases left between them. In germline, CDR1 is LNHDA, CDR2 SQIVND (reference sequence). The CDR3 has 13 residues.